The rows below give T cell receptor beta chains drawn from one sample of a study of beta chain features in type 1 diabetes. Data came from immunoSEQ multiplex PCR; TCRdb stores just in-frame clones and leaves some out. The repertoire has roughly 350,000 clones, over 8.5% of them found once; the top ten carry roughly 0.6%. Sequences were obtained from central memory CD4+ T cells from blood. The receptor source for this set is a man aged 25 to 40 with type 1 diabetes. The conserved cysteine and the conserved F or W are not part of the CDR3 here. Fields, in order: J gene, CDR3 length, V gene, CDR3 protein.

>TRBJ2-7|11|TRBV27
ASSSTVTYEQY
>TRBJ1-5|15|TRBV4-1
ASSQDVTGASWQPQH
>TRBJ2-5|12|TRBV6-5
ASSRQEGKETQY
>TRBJ2-1|12|TRBV7-2
ASSLGTSGNEQF
>TRBJ2-7|12|TRBV4-1
ASSQAQRGQGLY
>TRBJ1-2|12|TRBV2
ASTLGRQAGGYT
>TRBJ2-5|15|TRBV7-9
ASSGGRTSGIQETQY
>TRBJ1-3|12|TRBV29-1
SVQATLSGNTIY
>TRBJ2-2|12|TRBV13
ASSERQGVGELF
>TRBJ2-7|10|TRBV29-1
SVWVSSYEQY
>TRBJ1-2|11|TRBV5-4
ASSSLGVYGYT
>TRBJ2-7|11|TRBV28
ASSLSGGYEQY
>TRBJ1-1|15|TRBV27
ASSPLRTQVMNTEAF
>TRBJ1-1|15|TRBV10-3
AISESAAGRRGTEAF
>TRBJ1-1|7|TRBV20-1
SAAAEAF
>TRBJ1-5|13|TRBV6-5
ASSATGTGNQPQH
>TRBJ2-7|10|TRBV29-1
SVQGAVGEQY
>TRBJ2-3|13|TRBV2
ASSGETASTDTQY
>TRBJ2-7|13|TRBV27
ASSLGAARSVEQY
>TRBJ2-1|13|TRBV7-2
ASSPTIDRDNEQF
>TRBJ2-3|15|TRBV7-3
ASSPYPLRNSTDTQY
>TRBJ2-7|13|TRBV30
AWSVPGLHSSEQY
>TRBJ2-5|11|TRBV6-5
ASTRQYQETQY
>TRBJ1-1|12|TRBV2
ASREGRWDTEAF
>TRBJ1-2|10|TRBV28
ASSRGLYGYT
>TRBJ1-1|12|TRBV6-5
ASSYSDSYTEAF
>TRBJ2-1|14|TRBV4-1
ASSQDTDLLYNEQF
>TRBJ2-7|14|TRBV4-3
ASSPTHRTGLAEQY
>TRBJ2-5|13|TRBV5-1
ASSLGTSGEETQY
>TRBJ2-1|11|TRBV6-5
ASIGGLSNEQF